This T cell receptor beta chain was captured by sequencing in a study of blood T cells in healthy people across ages. Sample-barcoded 5' priming and a J-beta primer mix drove a second PCR of about 6 to 12 cycles. MiXCR was run by TCRdb on the 5' RACE reads, yielding one entry per CDR3 protein. The data contain 700,000 to 950,000 distinct CDR3 sequences, roughly 60% of them seen just once; the ten biggest clones take up about 20%. This CDR3 comprises 15 residues. Germline V CDR1 and CDR2: MNHEY, SVGAGI. The ends were cut back, 5 bases at V and 4 bases at J, with 12 bases in the middle. The specimen was blood. This chain joins TRBV6-5 and TRBJ2-6; no definite D call. The TCR comes from a man aged 30-40 years in good health. The CDR3: CASSPPAGGANVLTF. The CDR3 bases are TGTGCCAGCAGTCCACCCGCAGGAGGGGCCAACGTCCTGACTTTC.